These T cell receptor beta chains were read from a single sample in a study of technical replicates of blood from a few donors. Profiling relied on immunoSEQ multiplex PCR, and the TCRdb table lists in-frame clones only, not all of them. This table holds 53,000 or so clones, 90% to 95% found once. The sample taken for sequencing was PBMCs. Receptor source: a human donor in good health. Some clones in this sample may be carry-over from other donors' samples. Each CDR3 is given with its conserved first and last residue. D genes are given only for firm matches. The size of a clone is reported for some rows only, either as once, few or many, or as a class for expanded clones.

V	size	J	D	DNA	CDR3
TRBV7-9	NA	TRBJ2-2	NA	TGTGCCAGCAGCTTTCAGACAGACACCGGGGAGCTGTTTTTT	CASSFQTDTGELFF
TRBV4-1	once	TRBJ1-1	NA	TGCGCCAGCAGCCAAGATGTGACAGGAAAAGCTTTCTTT	CASSQDVTGKAFF
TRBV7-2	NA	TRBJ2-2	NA	TGTGCCAGCAGCTTAGAGTCCTGGGGGGCGAACACCGGGGAGCTGTTTTTT	CASSLESWGANTGELFF
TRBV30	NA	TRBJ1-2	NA	TGTGCCTGGAGTGTAGGGGACGCAGGGGTTGATGGCTACACCTTC	CAWSVGDAGVDGYTF
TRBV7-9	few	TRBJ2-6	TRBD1	TGTGCCAGCAGCTTAGCGCAGGGGGCTGGGGCCAACGTCCTGACTTTC	CASSLAQGAGANVLTF
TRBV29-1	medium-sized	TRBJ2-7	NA	TGCAGCGTTGAAGTACAGGCGAACTACGAGCAGTACTTC	CSVEVQANYEQYF
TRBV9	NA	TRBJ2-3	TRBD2	TGTGCCAGCAGCGTAGGCAGCGGGGGGGCAGGTGATACGCAGTATTTT	CASSVGSGGAGDTQYF
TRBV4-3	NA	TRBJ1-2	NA	TGCGCCAGCAGCCAAGAGCGGGAGGTCGGCTACACCTTC	CASSQEREVGYTF
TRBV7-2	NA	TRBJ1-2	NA	TGTGCCAGCAGCTTCGGGTTAGGCGTCTATGGCTACACCTTC	CASSFGLGVYGYTF
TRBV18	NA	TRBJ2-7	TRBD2	TGTGCCAGCTCACCCCTAGCGGGGGACCCCTACGAGCAGTACTTC	CASSPLAGDPYEQYF
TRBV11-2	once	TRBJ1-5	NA	TGTGCCAGCAGCTTAGATCTGTCAGGGTTTCAGCCCCAGCATTTT	CASSLDLSGFQPQHF
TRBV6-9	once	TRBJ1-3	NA	TGTGCCAGCAGGCCCGAAAGCCGCCCCTCTGGAAACACCATATATTTT	CASRPESRPSGNTIYF
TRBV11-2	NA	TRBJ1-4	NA	TGTGCCAGCAGCCCCGCCGGGACAAGAAATGAAAAACTGTTTTTT	CASSPAGTRNEKLFF
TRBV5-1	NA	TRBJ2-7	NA	TGCGCCAGCAGCTTGGCTATAGGGGGACGGAGCTCCTACGAGCAGTACTTC	CASSLAIGGRSSYEQYF
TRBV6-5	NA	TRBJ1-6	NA	TGTGCCAGCAATCCCTCGGGGAATAATTCACCCCTCCACTTT	CASNPSGNNSPLHF
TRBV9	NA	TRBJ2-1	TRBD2	TGTGCCAGCAGTGCTAGCGGGAGCTCCTACAATGAGCAGTTCTTC	CASSASGSSYNEQFF
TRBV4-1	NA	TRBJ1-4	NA	TGCGCCAGCAGCTCCTTCCCAGGTACCGGGAGTGAAAAACTGTTTTTT	CASSSFPGTGSEKLFF
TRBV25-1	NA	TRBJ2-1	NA	TGTGCCAGCAGTGACTTCATTCTAGCGACCGACAATGAGCAGTTCTTC	CASSDFILATDNEQFF